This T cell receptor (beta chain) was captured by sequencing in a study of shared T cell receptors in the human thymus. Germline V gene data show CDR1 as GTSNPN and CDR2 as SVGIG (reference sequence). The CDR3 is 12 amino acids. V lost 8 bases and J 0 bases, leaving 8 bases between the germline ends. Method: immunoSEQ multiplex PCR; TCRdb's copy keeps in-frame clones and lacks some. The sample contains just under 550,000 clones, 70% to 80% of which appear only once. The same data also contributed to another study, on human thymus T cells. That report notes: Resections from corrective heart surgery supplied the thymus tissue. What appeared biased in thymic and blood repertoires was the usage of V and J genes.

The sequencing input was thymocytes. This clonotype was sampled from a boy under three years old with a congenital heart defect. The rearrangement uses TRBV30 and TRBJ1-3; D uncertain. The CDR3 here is CATINSGNTIYF. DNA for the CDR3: TGTGCCACTATAAACTCTGGAAACACCATATATTTT. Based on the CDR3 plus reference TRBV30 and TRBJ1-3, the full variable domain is SQTIHQWPATLVQPVGSPLSLECTVEGTSNPNLYWYRQAAGRGLQLLFYSVGIGQISSEVPQNLSASRPQDRQFILSSKKLLLSDSGFYLCATINSGNTIYFGEGSWLTVV.